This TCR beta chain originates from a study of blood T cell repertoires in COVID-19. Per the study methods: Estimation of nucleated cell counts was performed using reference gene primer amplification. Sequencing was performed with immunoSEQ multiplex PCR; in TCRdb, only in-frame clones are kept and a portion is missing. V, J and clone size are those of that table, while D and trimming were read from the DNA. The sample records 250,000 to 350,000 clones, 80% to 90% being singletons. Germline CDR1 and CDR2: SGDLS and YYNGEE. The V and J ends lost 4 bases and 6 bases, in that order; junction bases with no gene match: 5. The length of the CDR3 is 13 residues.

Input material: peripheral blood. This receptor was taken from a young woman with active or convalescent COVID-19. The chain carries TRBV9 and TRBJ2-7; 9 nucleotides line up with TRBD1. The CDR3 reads CASSTHRGREQYF. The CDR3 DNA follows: TGTGCCAGCAGCACCCACAGGGGGCGCGAGCAGTACTTC.